This T cell receptor beta chain was captured by sequencing in a study of T cell responses to AZD1222 COVID-19 vaccine. General observations from the study: A reported finding is that nearly half of spike-specific TCRs target unmutated variant regions. Donors were largely white British and mainly female; clonal diversity was possibly underestimated.

This CDR3 spans 18 amino acids. Deletions cut 3 bases from V and 0 bases from J, with 18 bases between. Libraries were prepared by immunoSEQ multiplex PCR; TCRdb keeps only in-frame clonotypes and omits some of them. The sample consists of 200,000 or so clones, 85% to 95% of them appearing once. Note on this clone: The antigen remains undetermined.

The chain is built from TRBV23-1 and TRBJ1-3; maybe TRBD1 (6 bases). TRBV23-1 carries the ORF label, with uncertain function. The sequence derives from an adult who received the AZD1222 COVID-19 vaccine. Sequenced material: peripheral blood, taken 28 days after the second AZD1222 dose. The CDR3 coding sequence is TGCGCCAGCAGTCAGGATGGGGGCGTCTCGAGCTCTGGAAACACCATATATTTT. This codes for CASSQDGGVSSSGNTIYF.